One and the same sample provided the 31 T cell receptor beta chains below, sequenced in a study of shared clonotypes between healthy human individuals. The repertoire was sequenced with immunoSEQ multiplex PCR; TCRdb's copy has only in-frame clones and lacks some. The sample lists roughly 720,000 clones, 90% seen once, with 30% to 35% in the top ten. Sequencing was done on a sample of memory CD8+ T cells from PBMCs. Noted subset: CD45RO+ cells pooled with CCR7-negative TemRA cells. Receptors originate from a man in his late teens or twenties in good health. Some clones in this sample may be carry-over from other donors' samples.

V is TRBV10-2 and J is TRBJ2-3; D call uncertain. CDR1 is WSHSY and CDR2 is SAAADI in the germline V gene. V lost 2 bases and J 1 base, leaving 10 bases between the germline ends. This CDR3 has 15 residues. The CDR3 bases are TGCGCCAGCAGTGAGCCCTCGTTGGGCACAGATACGCAGTATTTT. As protein: CASSEPSLGTDTQYF.

This chain connects TRBV4-1 to TRBJ1-5, with D maybe TRBD1 (5 bases). Trimming left V 4 bases short and J 3 bases short, with 19 bases between. This CDR3 spans 17 amino acids. The germline V gene encodes CDR1 MGHRA and CDR2 YSYEKL. CDR3 region: CASSPEPAAGNNQPQHF. DNA of the CDR3: TGCGCCAGCAGCCCGGAACCGGCGGCAGGGAACAATCAGCCCCAGCATTTT.

The V gene is TRBV4-3, the J gene TRBJ2-7, with TRBD2 matching 12 bases. The junction had 9 bases not matched to a gene; V was cut back by 1 base and J by 2 bases. Per the germline V gene, CDR1 is LGHNA and CDR2 is YSLEER. There are 18 residues in the CDR3. The DNA for the CDR3 is TGCGCCAGCAGCCAAGGCACAGGGGGACTAGCGGGTACCTACGAGCAGTACTTC. Translating it yields CASSQGTGGLAGTYEQYF.

As for this clone: The same CDR3 is also encoded by other DNA sequences in this sample. The rearrangement joins TRBV9 to TRBJ2-7, with D unresolved. Trimming pared 0 bases from V and 4 bases from J, leaving 8 bases between. Germline CDR1 is SGDLS and CDR2 is YYNGEE. The CDR3 has 13 residues. The CDR3 reads CASSVASSYEQYF. The CDR3 DNA is TGTGCCAGCAGCGTAGCCTCTTCTTACGAGCAGTACTTC.

The chain couples TRBV20-1 to TRBJ2-1; no firm D call. CDR1 and CDR2 from the germline V gene are DFQATT and SNEGSKA (reference sequence). The CDR3 consists of 11 residues. The V gene lost 1 base and the J gene lost 10 bases, with 8 bases spanning the gap. CDR3 sequence (DNA): TGCAGTGCTAGAGCACGGGCCGAGCAGTTCTTC. Its translation is CSARARAEQFF.

The gene calls are TRBV10-3 and TRBJ2-2, with D possibly TRBD1 on 5 matching bases. This CDR3 comprises 14 residues. The ends were cut back, 3 bases at V and 1 base at J, with 6 bases in the middle. The germline gives CDR1 ENHRY, CDR2 SYGVKD. In nucleotides, the CDR3 is TGTGCCATCAGTGACAGGGAGAACACCGGGGAGCTGTTTTTT. Amino acids: CAISDRENTGELFF.

The gene calls are TRBV5-8 and TRBJ2-1; TRBD1 agrees at 8 bases. The ends lost 2 bases at V and 6 bases at J; junction bases unmatched: 4. This CDR3 is 14 amino acids long. Germline V gives CDR1 SGHTS, CDR2 YDEGEE. In nucleotides, the CDR3 is TGTGCCAGCAGCTTCCGACAGGGGATCAATGAGCAGTTCTTC. Its translation is CASSFRQGINEQFF.

The genes are TRBV7-3 and TRBJ1-1; TRBD1 might be the D (5 bases). CDR3 length: 17 amino acids. Trimming cost V 1 base and J 0 bases, with 15 bases left between them. Per germline, CDR1 SGHTA and CDR2 FQGTGA. CDR3 coding DNA: TGTGCCAGCAGCTTAAATGCCCCCGGACACCTGAACACTGAAGCTTTCTTT. Its translation is CASSLNAPGHLNTEAFF.

This rearrangement joins TRBV18 to TRBJ2-1; TRBD1 aligns across 10 bases. In germline, CDR1 is KGHSH, CDR2 LQKENI. This CDR3 has 15 amino acids. The V gene end was trimmed by 6 bases and the J gene end by 1 base; junction bases not matched to a gene: 3. CDR3 sequence reads: CASSEGQGSYNEQFF. The CDR3 DNA sequence: TGTGCCAGCTCTGAGGGACAGGGGTCCTACAATGAGCAGTTCTTC. Drawing the rest from reference TRBV18 and TRBJ2-1, the complete variable domain is NAGVMQNPRHLVRRRGQEARLRCSPMKGHSHVYWYRQLPEEGLKFMVYLQKENIIDESGMPKERFSAEFPKEGPSILRIQQVVRGDSAAYFCASSEGQGSYNEQFFGPGTRLTVL.

This rearrangement joins TRBV29-1 to TRBJ2-3; 9 bases fit TRBD2. Germline V CDR1 and CDR2: SQVTM, ANQGSEA. The junction had 16 bases not matched to a gene; V was cut back by 7 bases and J by 2 bases. The CDR3 has 17 residues. In nucleotides, the CDR3 is TGCAGCGCCTCAGACTTGAGACTAGCGGAGCTCACAGATACGCAGTATTTT. This encodes CSASDLRLAELTDTQYF.

V is TRBV6-4 and J is TRBJ2-1, with 8 bases aligning to TRBD2. J lost 2 bases, V lost 8 bases, and 8 bases had no gene match. The CDR3 spans 15 residues. Germline CDR1 and CDR2: MRHNA and SNTAGT. The CDR3: CASRETSEAYNEQFF. The CDR3 DNA follows: TGTGCCAGCCGCGAGACTAGCGAAGCCTACAATGAGCAGTTCTTC.

The chain is built from TRBV9 and TRBJ2-1, with TRBD1 matching 9 bases. The V gene's germline CDR1 is SGDLS and CDR2 YYNGEE. This CDR3 region has 14 residues. The junction had 4 bases not matched to a gene; V was cut back by 1 base and J by 8 bases. CDR3 amino acids: CASSVYRGPDEQFF. Written as DNA, the CDR3 is TGTGCCAGCAGCGTATACAGGGGGCCTGATGAGCAGTTCTTC.

In nucleotides, the CDR3 is TGTGCCAGCAGTCTAAGGACAGGGCCGAGCACAGATACGCAGTATTTT. Amino acids: CASSLRTGPSTDTQYF. V gene TRBV27 combines with J gene TRBJ2-3; 8 nucleotides align to TRBD1. Germline assignment: CDR1 MNHEY and CDR2 SMNVEV (reference sequence). The CDR3 runs to 16 residues. V shed 5 bases, J shed 0 bases, and the junction held 7 bases outside the gene matches.

This chain joins TRBV10-1 and TRBJ2-7; a weak D match, TRBD1 (6 bases). This CDR3 is built from 18 residues. Germline values: CDR1 WNHNN, CDR2 SYGVQD (reference sequence). With 4 bases removed from V and 3 bases from J, the gap between germline ends came to 25 bases. In DNA form, the CDR3 reads TGCGCCAGCAGTGGGTTGGGGGCGGAATTTATATTGAACTACGAGCAGTACTTC. Translation: CASSGLGAEFILNYEQYF.

This CDR3 reads CASSRTSGRAQETQYF. In DNA form, the CDR3 reads TGTGCCAGCAGCCGGACTAGCGGGAGAGCTCAAGAGACCCAGTACTTC. The rearrangement uses TRBV7-9 and TRBJ2-5, with 13 bases that match TRBD2. The J segment lost 2 bases and the V segment lost 5 bases, leaving 5 bases of the junction unmatched. CDR3 length: 16 residues. The germline CDR1 and CDR2 sequences are SEHNR and FQNEAQ (reference sequence).

The chain is built from TRBV6-6 and TRBJ2-1, with D unresolved. CDR1 is MNHNY and CDR2 is SVGAGI in the germline V gene (reference sequence). The CDR3 sequence is 11 residues long. V lost 0 bases and J 15 bases, leaving 9 bases between the germline ends. CDR3 sequence reads: CASSYSYDWFF. Here the CDR3 DNA reads TGTGCCAGCAGTTACTCCTACGATTGGTTCTTC.

V is TRBV27 and J is TRBJ1-2, with D hard to call. In germline, CDR1 is MNHEY, CDR2 SMNVEV (reference sequence). Between the trimmed V and J ends, which lost 2 bases and 4 bases, there was a span of 20 bases. The CDR3 consists of 17 residues. CDR3 nucleotide sequence: TGTGCCAGCAGTTTAGGTCGAACTCCGGGTTTCGGCTATGGCTACACCTTC. It codes for CASSLGRTPGFGYGYTF.

The chain couples TRBV29-1 to TRBJ1-1; 7 bases map to TRBD1. V shed 7 bases, J shed 5 bases, and the junction held 1 base outside the gene matches. This CDR3 contains 10 residues. Germline V gene sequence: CDR1 SQVTM, CDR2 ANQGSEA. The CDR3 reads CSAQGTEAFF. The CDR3 bases are TGCAGCGCACAGGGGACTGAAGCTTTCTTT.

This clone showed up just a few times. V gene TRBV7-9 combines with J gene TRBJ1-2; D call uncertain. CDR1 SEHNR and CDR2 FQNEAQ come from the germline V gene (reference sequence). Trimming cost V 1 base and J 4 bases, with 7 bases left between them. The CDR3 is 13 residues long. CDR3 coding DNA: TGTGCCAGCAGCTTAGAACAGAGCTATGGCTACACCTTC. Amino acid sequence: CASSLEQSYGYTF.

The count of this clone is one. Written as DNA, the CDR3 is TGTGCCAGTAGTGTCCGGGACAGCCAAGAGACCCAGTACTTC. Encoded protein: CASSVRDSQETQYF. This chain connects TRBV19 to TRBJ2-5; 7 nucleotides align to TRBD1. Germline V lookup: CDR1 LNHDA, CDR2 SQIVND (reference sequence). The CDR3 length is 14 residues. V dropped 5 bases and J dropped 1; count of bases not matched to a gene: 4. Full variable domain (outside the CDR3, taken from reference TRBV19 and TRBJ2-5): DGGITQSPKYLFRKEGQNVTLSCEQNLNHDAMYWYRQDPGQGLRLIYYSQIVNDFQKGDIAEGYSVSREKKESFPLTVTSAQKNPTAFYLCASSVRDSQETQYFGPGTRLLVL.

V is TRBV28 and J is TRBJ1-6; D remains ambiguous. CDR1 MDHEN and CDR2 SYDVKM come from the germline V gene. The germline V and J ends were trimmed by 2 bases and 6 bases, with 8 bases remaining between them. The CDR3 consists of 14 residues. Written as DNA, the CDR3 is TGTGCCAGCAGTTTAAGACGGAGTAATTCACCCCTCCACTTT. Encoded protein: CASSLRRSNSPLHF.

This sequence joins TRBV29-1 and TRBJ1-1; D unresolved. Germline CDR1 SQVTM, CDR2 ANQGSEA. The CDR3 covers 12 residues. Trimming left V 7 bases short and J 1 base short, with 10 bases between. In nucleotides, the CDR3 is TGCAGCGCCCGTTTAGGGAACACTGAAGCTTTCTTT. Encoded protein: CSARLGNTEAFF.

In its sample, this clone was seen once. This sequence joins TRBV27 and TRBJ2-1; maybe TRBD2 (5 bases). The CDR3 contains 14 residues. V was shortened by 4 bases and J by 6 bases, with 13 bases between the two germline ends. Germline lookup yields CDR1 MNHEY and CDR2 SMNVEV (reference sequence). Here the CDR3 reads CASSSIAPTNEQFF. CDR3 nucleotides: TGTGCCAGCAGTTCCATAGCGCCTACCAATGAGCAGTTCTTC.

The V call is TRBV29-1, the J call TRBJ2-7, with D perhaps assigned TRBD1 or TRBD2 (5 bases each). Trimming pared 5 bases from V and 6 bases from J, leaving 8 bases between. CDR1 is SQVTM, CDR2 ANQGSEA, per germline. The CDR3 is 10 residues long. CDR3 coding DNA: TGCAGCGTTAAGGGGAGCGAGCAGTACTTC. Translating it yields CSVKGSEQYF.

This clone was observed a single time. CDR3 bases: TGTGCCAGCAGTTACTTAATCGAGGGAGGTGACTATGGCTACACCTTC. Its translation: CASSYLIEGGDYGYTF. The V call is TRBV6-6, the J call TRBJ1-2, with unresolved D. Germline V CDR1 and CDR2: MNHNY, SVGAGI (reference sequence). The CDR3 is made up of 16 amino acids. V was pared by 1 base and J by 3 bases, with 15 bases between.

V usage is TRBV4-3 and J usage is TRBJ2-7; D possibly corresponds to TRBD2 (7 bases). The CDR3 runs to 15 residues. V dropped 3 bases and J dropped 2 bases, with 14 bases sitting between them. Germline CDR1 reads LGHNA; CDR2 reads YSLEER. CDR3: CASSHLSGGPYEQYF. The CDR3 DNA sequence: TGCGCCAGCAGCCACCTGTCGGGGGGCCCCTACGAGCAGTACTTC.

J is TRBJ1-2 and V is TRBV28, with 7 nucleotides matching TRBD1. The CDR3 loop spans 15 amino acids. The germline gives CDR1 MDHEN, CDR2 SYDVKM. V shed 4 bases and J 3 bases; nucleotides not matched to a gene: 8. CDR3 coding DNA: TGTGCCAGCAGTTACCCAGACAGGGTACACTATGGCTACACCTTC. It specifies CASSYPDRVHYGYTF.

The rearrangement uses TRBV7-3 and TRBJ1-1, with D unresolved. Trimming shortened V by 6 bases and J by 1 base, and 9 bases separated the two germline ends. Germline CDR1 SGHTA, CDR2 FQGTGA. The CDR3 totals 13 residues. CDR3 bases: TGTGCCAGCAGTCCCGGTTGGAACACTGAAGCTTTCTTT. It yields the protein CASSPGWNTEAFF.

The gene calls are TRBV28 and TRBJ2-1; D gene unclear. Trimming shortened V by 2 bases and J by 8 bases, and 13 bases separated the two germline ends. In germline, CDR1 is MDHEN, CDR2 SYDVKM. The CDR3 is made up of 14 amino acids. CDR3 sequence: CASSLINVGYEQFF. In DNA form, the CDR3 reads TGTGCCAGCAGTTTAATCAACGTCGGTTATGAGCAGTTCTTC.

The J gene is TRBJ2-7, the V gene TRBV27; the D gene is possibly TRBD2 (6 bases). Looked up from germline, CDR1 is MNHEY and CDR2 is SMNVEV (reference sequence). The CDR3 has 18 amino acids. Trimming stripped 1 base from V and 6 bases from J, with 25 bases between. Here the CDR3 DNA reads TGTGCCAGCAGTTTATTAGGCCGTTCCACCCGAATGGGGGGCGAGCAGTACTTC. This encodes CASSLLGRSTRMGGEQYF.

The V gene is TRBV5-1, the J gene TRBJ2-7, with TRBD1 matching over 9 bases. Germline V CDR1 and CDR2: SGHRS, YFSETQ. V lost 2 bases to trimming and J lost 5 bases; unmatched junction nucleotides: 11. The CDR3 runs to 16 residues. The DNA for the CDR3 is TGCGCCAGCAGCTTCAGAAGCCGGGACAGGGAGCACGAGCAGTACTTC. Residues: CASSFRSRDREHEQYF.